This TCR beta chain was identified in a study of cytomegalovirus exposure and HLA in healthy donors. Study observations and caveats: For TCR beta chains, V- and J-gene trimming was later linked to a missense DCLRE1C variant.

With V trimmed by 1 base and J by 5 bases, 7 bases remained unmatched. Germline values: CDR1 MNHNS, CDR2 SASEGT. The CDR3 runs to 15 residues. Both 60 Vbeta primers and 13 Jbeta primers went into the PCR. Here immunoSEQ multiplex PCR was the method, and the copy in TCRdb shows in-frame clones only, minus some. The sample has 35,000 to 50,000 clones; the top ten hold 8.1%. In regard to this clone: The antigen is not known.

The sequencing input was PBMCs. The receptor was isolated from a male donor in good health and CMV-seronegative. J is TRBJ2-7 and V is TRBV6-1, with 8 nucleotides matching TRBD1. The CDR3 region has the DNA TGTGCCAGCAGTGAAGAGTGGACAGGGTGGCACGAGCAGTACTTC. Protein product: CASSEEWTGWHEQYF.